This paragraph covers one TCR beta chain sequence. The antigen remains undetermined. The TCR beta library used iRepertoire HTBI primers with Arm-PCR amplification of CDR3. TCRdb used MiXCR to reprocess the multiplex PCR reads, holding one entry per CDR3 protein. This sample has roughly 300,000 distinct CDR3 sequences, with under 25% found just once. This entry is derived from a study of regulatory T cells in long-lasting Graves disease. Findings and limits, study-wide: Preferential use of TRBV28, TRBJ1-2 and TRBJ2-5 was seen in persistent disease.

Time point: persistent/refractory GD, antithyroid drugs over 5 years with positive TRAb. From RNA extracted from PBMCs, the TCR library was made. An endocrinology department in Xi'an, China, recruited the patients. The CDR3 totals 14 residues. Per the germline V gene, CDR1 is ENHRY and CDR2 is SYGVKD. V lost 2 bases and J lost 7, with 14 bases in between. The material sequenced was peripheral blood mononuclear cells (PBMCs), taken when the disease was refractory, from a patient treated with antithyroid drugs. The sequence was collected from a female donor with Graves disease. The J gene is TRBJ1-1, the V gene TRBV10-3; possibly TRBD1 for D (6 bases). The CDR3 loop reads CAISEGQSLVEAFF. The CDR3 region has the DNA TGTGCCATCAGTGAGGGACAGTCCTTGGTTGAAGCTTTCTTT.